The 14 T cell receptor beta chains below come from one sample, sequenced in a study of control samples from healthy donors and cancer patients. TCRdb keeps only in-frame clones here, not all; method: immunoSEQ multiplex PCR. The sample includes 150,000 to 160,000 clones, 94% of them seen just once. Sequencing was carried out using blood. All receptors come from a man aged 40-50 years in good health.

This rearrangement joins TRBV21-1 to TRBJ1-3. TRBV21-1 is assigned pseudogene status. The CDR3 extends over 20 amino acids. This chain's CDR3 is CASSKVSAMALYGSGNTIYF. The CDR3 coding sequence is TGTGCCAGCAGCAAAGTTAGCGCAATGGCCCTTTATGGATCTGGAAACACCATATATTTT.

The CDR3 here is CASSKRTGADEKLFF. In DNA, the CDR3 is TGTGCCAGCAGCAAACGGACAGGGGCTGATGAAAAACTGTTTTTT. The rearrangement links TRBV9 to TRBJ1-4; 9 bases map to TRBD1. The germline V gene encodes CDR1 SGDLS and CDR2 YYNGEE. Trimming cost V 4 bases and J 6 bases; bases outside gene matches: 7. The length of the CDR3 is 15 residues.

The chain uses TRBV27 and TRBJ1-1, with 8 nucleotides matching TRBD1. V was pared by 3 bases and J by 1 base, with 4 bases of the junction left unmatched. The CDR3 is 15 residues long. In germline, CDR1 is MNHEY, CDR2 SMNVEV (reference sequence). CDR3 sequence (DNA): TGTGCCAGCAGTTTGACAGGGGCAGCGAACACTGAAGCTTTCTTT. It specifies CASSLTGAANTEAFF.

The chain couples TRBV28 to TRBJ1-4; the D is unclear. V lost 3 bases and J 7 bases, leaving 3 bases between the germline ends. The germline V gene encodes CDR1 MDHEN and CDR2 SYDVKM. The CDR3 is 11 residues long. The chain's CDR3 is CASSFREKLFF. Written as DNA, the CDR3 is TGTGCCAGCAGTTTTCGTGAAAAACTGTTTTTT.

The chain carries TRBV27 and TRBJ1-1; D unclear. The CDR3 sequence is 15 residues long. Trimming left V 1 base short and J 1 base short, with 10 bases between. Per the germline V gene, CDR1 is MNHEY and CDR2 is SMNVEV (reference sequence). The CDR3 here is CASSLYGGQNTEAFF. DNA of the CDR3: TGTGCCAGCAGTTTATACGGAGGCCAGAACACTGAAGCTTTCTTT.

The chain employs TRBV19 and TRBJ1-5; weak D call: TRBD1 (6 bases). The germline V and J ends were trimmed by 3 bases and 4 bases, with 16 bases remaining between them. The CDR3 has 16 amino acids. Germline V gene lookup returns CDR1 LNHDA and CDR2 SQIVND (reference sequence). The CDR3 loop reads CASSILQQGSNQPQHF. In DNA form, the CDR3 reads TGTGCCAGTAGTATTTTACAACAGGGAAGTAATCAGCCCCAGCATTTT.

The J gene is TRBJ1-4, the V gene TRBV5-6; no clear D. Germline V gene lookup returns CDR1 SGHDT and CDR2 YYEEEE. The length of the CDR3 is 15 residues. With 0 bases removed from V and 4 bases from J, the gap between germline ends came to 10 bases. The CDR3 spells CASSLEGSRNEKLFF. DNA of the CDR3: TGTGCCAGCAGCTTGGAAGGGAGTCGTAATGAAAAACTGTTTTTT. The full variable domain, in which reference TRBV5-6 and TRBJ1-4 provide the parts outside the CDR3, is DAGVTQSPTHLIKTRGQQVTLRCSPKSGHDTVSWYQQALGQGPQFIFQYYEEEERQRGNFPDRFSGHQFPNYSSELNVNALLLGDSALYLCASSLEGSRNEKLFFGSGTQLSVL.

The chain uses TRBV9 and TRBJ1-1; possible D gene TRBD1, 5 bases. The CDR3 consists of 17 residues. V lost 3 bases and J 1 base, leaving 19 bases between the germline ends. Germline assignment: CDR1 SGDLS and CDR2 YYNGEE. The CDR3 reads CASSGARDPPGNTEAFF. CDR3 DNA: TGTGCCAGCAGCGGGGCCCGGGACCCTCCGGGGAACACTGAAGCTTTCTTT.

The rearrangement joins TRBV6-2 or TRBV6-3 to TRBJ1-5; D gene unclear. Germline V gene data show CDR1 as MNHEY and CDR2 as SVGEGT. CDR3 size: 15 residues. Between the trimmed V and J ends, which lost 5 bases and 4 bases, there was a span of 15 bases. The CDR3 DNA reads TGTGCCAGCAGTACGAACCCCCGGGAAAATCAGCCCCAGCATTTT. This codes for CASSTNPRENQPQHF.

The genes are TRBV18 and TRBJ2-7; 9 positions match TRBD1. Germline values: CDR1 KGHSH, CDR2 LQKENI. The CDR3 is made up of 13 amino acids. J lost 6 bases, V lost 2 bases, and 2 bases had no gene match. The CDR3 sequence: CASSPGQGSEQYF. CDR3 coding DNA: TGTGCCAGCTCACCAGGACAGGGGTCCGAGCAGTACTTC.

This rearrangement joins TRBV30 to TRBJ2-2; 9 nucleotides line up with TRBD1. CDR1 GTSNPN and CDR2 SVGIG come from the germline V gene (reference sequence). The CDR3 contains 13 residues. V gave up 5 bases and J gave up 5 bases; unmatched junction bases: 3. The CDR3 here is CAWDGQGTGELFF. The CDR3 DNA sequence: TGTGCCTGGGACGGACAGGGGACCGGGGAGCTGTTTTTT.

The gene calls are TRBV7-9 and TRBJ2-7, with a tentative D call TRBD2 (5 bases). The CDR3 totals 14 residues. V dropped 5 bases and J dropped 6 bases, with 17 bases sitting between them. Per germline, CDR1 SEHNR and CDR2 FQNEAQ (reference sequence). Here the CDR3 reads CASSAMWPEGEQYF. CDR3 DNA: TGTGCCAGCAGCGCCATGTGGCCTGAGGGCGAGCAGTACTTC.

This clone appeared once. The rearrangement links TRBV29-1 to TRBJ2-7; 10 bases map to TRBD2. The CDR3 spans 15 residues. Germline CDR1 and CDR2: SQVTM and ANQGSEA. V gave up 7 bases and J gave up 2 bases; unmatched junction bases: 11. The CDR3: CSAVTLAGDPYEQYF. The CDR3 coding sequence is TGCAGCGCTGTTACTCTAGCGGGGGACCCCTACGAGCAGTACTTC.

This clone appeared a single time. The rearrangement links TRBV27 to TRBJ1-2; 8 bases line up with TRBD1. Trimming cost V 7 bases and J 6 bases; bases outside gene matches: 10. CDR1 is MNHEY and CDR2 is SMNVEV in the germline V gene (reference sequence). This CDR3 region has 14 residues. The DNA for the CDR3 is TGTGCCAGCACGGACAGGGAAGGGAGCGATGGCTACACCTTC. Translated, it gives CASTDREGSDGYTF.